In its sample, the clone carrying this T cell receptor beta chain was seen a few times. Original handling: For nucleated cells, counts were estimated from reference gene primer amplification. Clones were sequenced by immunoSEQ multiplex PCR, and TCRdb holds only the in-frame ones, with some missing. V and J calls and clone size are copied from that table; D and trimming were computed from the DNA. The table records approximately 70,000 clones, about 91% of them present only once. Trimming stripped 1 base from V and 2 bases from J, with 14 bases between. The germline V gene encodes CDR1 WSHSY and CDR2 SAAADI. This CDR3 comprises 16 residues. This specimen belongs to a study of blood T cell repertoires in COVID-19. Study as a whole: T cells, B-cell-depleted T cells, or PBMCs supplied cDNA or gDNA.

The chain couples TRBV10-2 to TRBJ1-2; D call uncertain. This TCR came from a human donor with active COVID-19. The donor label of this sample is uncertain. Material for sequencing was peripheral blood. The chain's CDR3 is CASSELEGSRNYGYTF. The CDR3 region has the DNA TGCGCCAGCAGTGAGTTGGAGGGATCGAGAAACTATGGCTACACCTTC.